The 28 T cell receptor beta chains below come from one sample, sequenced in a study of human T cells and chemical hapten exposure. TCRdb recomputed calls from the RACE reads with MiXCR, one row per CDR3 protein. The sample consists of approximately 260,000 distinct CDR3 sequences, around 7% of them appearing once. This sample's time point: pre-sensitization, week 0. Treatment defined: therapeutic diphenylcyclopropenone sensitization with weekly scalp DPC. The material was whole blood, obtained in connection with sensitization to the hapten diphenylcyclopropenone (DPC). Receptors originate from a young man with alopecia areata. Some clones in this sample may be carry-over from other donors' samples.

This clonotype occurred many times. This rearrangement joins TRBV4-3 to TRBJ2-5; D uncertain. Trimming removed 0 bases at V and 0 bases at J, with 5 bases between. Germline lookup yields CDR1 LGHNA and CDR2 YSLEER. The CDR3 extends over 14 amino acids. In DNA, the CDR3 is TGCGCCAGCAGCCAAGAAGGGTACCAAGAGACCCAGTACTTC. Translation: CASSQEGYQETQYF.

There are many counts of this clonotype. The J gene is TRBJ1-3, the V gene TRBV27; TRBD1 is a possible D gene (6 bases). This CDR3 is built from 14 residues. CDR1 is MNHEY, CDR2 SMNVEV, per germline (reference sequence). Trimming cost V 6 bases and J 0 bases, with 9 bases left between them. The CDR3 loop reads CASRTGISGNTIYF. CDR3 in DNA: TGTGCCAGCAGAACAGGGATCTCTGGAAACACCATATATTTT.

The chain is built from TRBV6-1 and TRBJ1-3; D remains unclear. Germline CDR1 MNHNS, CDR2 SASEGT. The ends were cut back, 7 bases at V and 1 base at J, with 11 bases in the middle. The CDR3 contains 14 residues. CDR3 sequence (DNA): TGTGCCAGCACCCCCTTTGCATCTGGAAACACCATATATTTT. Encoded protein: CASTPFASGNTIYF.

The chain combines TRBV12-3 or TRBV12-4 with TRBJ1-2, with D hard to call. There are 11 residues in the CDR3. V was cut by 3 bases and J by 10 bases, with 9 bases left in between. CDR3 loop: CASSFRTHYTF. CDR3 nucleotides: TGTGCCAGCAGTTTCCGGACCCACTACACCTTC.

This clonotype was seen a few times. The chain employs TRBV4-1 and TRBJ1-2, with TRBD1 matching over 9 bases. The CDR3 runs to 18 residues. J was trimmed by 3 bases and V by 1 base; bases with no gene match: 12. Germline V gene sequence: CDR1 MGHRA, CDR2 YSYEKL. The CDR3 DNA reads TGCGCCAGCAGCCAAGTGGGGGGACAGGGTTTCGGAGACTATGGCTACACCTTC. As protein: CASSQVGGQGFGDYGYTF.

This clonotype showed up many times. The chain is built from TRBV7-9 and TRBJ1-1, with 8 bases lining up with TRBD1. CDR3 length: 15 amino acids. Germline V lookup: CDR1 SEHNR, CDR2 FQNEAQ (reference sequence). The trim removed 0 bases at V and 7 bases at J, leaving 7 bases unmatched. The CDR3 region is CASSLARTGPFEAFF. CDR3 sequence (DNA): TGTGCCAGCAGCTTAGCACGGACAGGGCCATTTGAAGCTTTCTTT.

V and J are TRBV6-6 and TRBJ2-5; possible D gene TRBD2, 5 bases. The germline gives CDR1 MNHNY, CDR2 SVGAGI (reference sequence). Trimming pared 2 bases from V and 1 base from J, leaving 5 bases between. The CDR3 consists of 13 residues. CDR3 coding DNA: TGTGCCAGCAGTTACAGCGGCCAAGAGACCCAGTACTTC. Translated, it gives CASSYSGQETQYF.

The sample holds a few counts of this clonotype. V usage is TRBV3-1 and J usage is TRBJ1-1; TRBD1 might be the D (5 bases). CDR1 and CDR2 from the germline V gene are LGHDT and YNNKEL (reference sequence). The CDR3 consists of 15 residues. Deletions cut 1 base from V and 2 bases from J, with 11 bases between. The CDR3 protein is CASSQAQTVNTEAFF. The CDR3 DNA follows: TGTGCCAGCAGCCAAGCCCAGACAGTTAACACTGAAGCTTTCTTT.

The CDR3: CASSKVIEGQDQPQHF. The CDR3 DNA reads as TGTGCCAGCAGCAAAGTGATTGAAGGGCAGGATCAGCCCCAGCATTTT. This rearrangement joins TRBV21-1 to TRBJ1-5. TRBV21-1 is noted as a pseudogene. The CDR3 extends over 16 amino acids.

The genes are TRBV5-1 and TRBJ1-5; 7 bases agree with TRBD1. From germline, CDR1 is SGHRS and CDR2 YFSETQ. The V segment lost 0 bases and the J segment 4 bases; nucleotides outside the gene matches: 7. This CDR3 comprises 16 residues. CDR3 amino acids: CASSLEEGAINQPQHF. CDR3 nucleotides: TGCGCCAGCAGCTTGGAAGAGGGGGCGATTAATCAGCCCCAGCATTTT.

This clonotype was seen only a few times. The V call is TRBV10-3, the J call TRBJ2-2; D may match TRBD1 or TRBD2 (5 bases each). Trimming removed 10 bases at V and 2 bases at J, with 11 bases between. Germline V CDR1 and CDR2: ENHRY, SYGVKD. This CDR3 spans 13 amino acids. CDR3 in amino acids: CATAGSNTGELFF. CDR3 sequence (DNA): TGTGCCACCGCAGGGAGTAACACCGGGGAGCTGTTTTTT.

The chain has TRBV29-1 and TRBJ2-3; a possible D gene is TRBD1 (6 bases). V shed 7 bases and J shed 7 bases, with 12 bases lying between them. Germline V lookup: CDR1 SQVTM, CDR2 ANQGSEA. The CDR3 length is 11 residues. The CDR3 coding sequence is TGCAGCGCAAACAGGGTAAATACGCAGTATTTT. It codes for CSANRVNTQYF.

This clonotype appeared many times. The chain couples TRBV7-9 to TRBJ2-5, with a tentative D call TRBD1 (5 bases). Germline V lookup: CDR1 SEHNR, CDR2 FQNEAQ (reference sequence). The V gene lost 1 base and the J gene lost 2 bases, with 8 bases spanning the gap. The length of the CDR3 is 14 residues. DNA of the CDR3: TGTGCCAGCAGCTTAGGGGGCCTACAAGAGACCCAGTACTTC. Its translation: CASSLGGLQETQYF.

The rearrangement joins TRBV7-9 to TRBJ1-1; D is perhaps TRBD1 (6 bases). The CDR3 is 15 amino acids. Trimming removed 6 bases from V and 1 base from J, with 15 bases in between. CDR1 and CDR2 from the germline V gene are SEHNR and FQNEAQ (reference sequence). The CDR3: CASRLLETGNTEAFF. The CDR3, as DNA: TGTGCCAGCAGGCTACTAGAGACAGGGAACACTGAAGCTTTCTTT.

This clonotype was observed a few times. The chain recombines TRBV25-1 with TRBJ2-5; weak D call: TRBD1 (5 bases). The CDR3 length is 17 residues. Germline CDR1 is MGHDK and CDR2 is SYGVNS. The V gene lost 2 bases and the J gene lost 1 base, with 17 bases spanning the gap. The CDR3 region has the DNA TGTGCCAGCAGTGAAGGGCTCGTCAGGACACTCCAAGAGACCCAGTACTTC. This gives the protein CASSEGLVRTLQETQYF. Complete variable domain (other parts from reference TRBV25-1 and TRBJ2-5): EADIYQTPRYLVIGTGKKITLECSQTMGHDKMYWYQQDPGMELHLIHYSYGVNSTEKGDLSSESTVSRIRTEHFPLTLESARPSHTSQYLCASSEGLVRTLQETQYFGPGTRLLVL.

The chain couples TRBV29-1 to TRBJ2-5, with D tentatively TRBD1 or TRBD2 (5 bases each). V was shortened by 4 bases and J by 3 bases, with 15 bases between the two germline ends. Germline CDR1 reads SQVTM; CDR2 reads ANQGSEA. The CDR3 runs to 14 residues. CDR3 coding DNA: TGCAGCGTTGTAGGTATCGGGACGGAAGAGACCCAGTACTTC. It translates to CSVVGIGTEETQYF.

The genes are TRBV28 and TRBJ2-7, with no clear D. The V end lost 5 bases, the J end lost 0 bases, and 11 bases lay between the germline ends. The CDR3 length is 14 residues. Germline CDR1 and CDR2: MDHEN and SYDVKM. The CDR3 DNA is TGTGCCAGCAGTCCCCACACCAGCTCCTACGAGCAGTACTTC. Protein: CASSPHTSSYEQYF.

This clonotype was observed a few times. The chain links TRBV4-3 to TRBJ1-5, with D perhaps matching TRBD1 (5 bases). The CDR3 is 16 amino acids. The germline CDR1 and CDR2 sequences are LGHNA and YSLEER. V was pared by 0 bases and J by 5 bases, with 14 bases between. DNA for the CDR3: TGCGCCAGCAGCCAAGATTGGGGCAGGGTAGATCAGCCCCAGCATTTT. Protein sequence: CASSQDWGRVDQPQHF.

In its sample, this clonotype was seen many times. V and J are TRBV7-9 and TRBJ2-3; 8 bases fit TRBD1. CDR1 is SEHNR and CDR2 is FQNEAQ in the germline V gene (reference sequence). After removal of 5 bases from V and 4 bases from J, the junction contained 8 bases not matched to a gene. CDR3 length: 15 amino acids. DNA for the CDR3: TGTGCCAGCAGCCAGGACAGGGCCCTTGCAGATACGCAGTATTTT. Encoded protein: CASSQDRALADTQYF. Together with reference TRBV7-9 and TRBJ2-3, the CDR3 gives the full variable domain: DTGVSQNPRHKITKRGQNVTFRCDPISEHNRLYWYRQTLGQGPEFLTYFQNEAQLEKSRLLSDRFSAERPKGSFSTLEIQRTEQGDSAMYLCASSQDRALADTQYFGPGTRLTVL.

This clonotype was seen a handful of times. The chain couples TRBV4-3 to TRBJ2-3; 7 bases agree with TRBD2. The CDR3 totals 15 residues. Trimming at V came to 2 bases and at J to 5 bases, leaving 7 bases not matched to a gene. CDR1 and CDR2 from the germline V gene are LGHNA and YSLEER. Here the CDR3 DNA reads TGCGCCAGCAGCCAATACCGCGGGGGTCGAGATACGCAGTATTTT. It yields the protein CASSQYRGGRDTQYF.

CDR3: CASSSETSGGLETQYF. The DNA of the CDR3 is TGCGCCAGCAGCTCCGAGACTAGCGGGGGATTGGAGACCCAGTACTTC. V usage is TRBV5-1 and J usage is TRBJ2-5; 12 bases are a match to TRBD2. Germline assignment: CDR1 SGHRS and CDR2 YFSETQ. The CDR3 totals 16 residues. V dropped 3 bases and J dropped 5; count of bases not matched to a gene: 8.

The genes are TRBV27 and TRBJ2-3, with TRBD2 matching over 7 bases. Germline CDR1 MNHEY, CDR2 SMNVEV (reference sequence). This CDR3 spans 15 amino acids. The V and J ends lost 5 bases and 1 base, in that order; junction bases with no gene match: 6. The CDR3 DNA reads TGTGCCAGCAGTATCCCGCTAGCGGGCACAGATACGCAGTATTTT. Translation: CASSIPLAGTDTQYF.

This clonotype was counted ten times or more. The J gene is TRBJ1-1, the V gene TRBV27; D gene unclear. Germline CDR1 reads MNHEY; CDR2 reads SMNVEV (reference sequence). V was trimmed by 0 bases and J by 4 bases, leaving 6 bases between them. This CDR3 has 13 amino acids. The CDR3 sequence is CASSLSGITEAFF. The CDR3 coding sequence is TGTGCCAGCAGTTTATCGGGGATCACTGAAGCTTTCTTT.

The chain uses TRBV11-2 and TRBJ2-1; TRBD1 matches 9 bases. V shed 5 bases, J shed 1 base, and the junction held 12 bases outside the gene matches. Germline CDR1 reads SGHAT; CDR2 reads FQNNGV. The CDR3 has 18 residues. DNA of the CDR3: TGTGCCAGCAGCCCGGGGACAGGGTCGATAGCATCCTACAATGAGCAGTTCTTC. Its translation: CASSPGTGSIASYNEQFF. Looking up the rest from reference TRBV11-2 and TRBJ2-1 gives the full variable domain: EAGVAQSPRYKIIEKRQSVAFWCNPISGHATLYWYQQILGQGPKLLIQFQNNGVVDDSQLPKDRFSAERLKGVDSTLKIQPAKLEDSAVYLCASSPGTGSIASYNEQFFGPGTRLTVL.

This clonotype was counted many times. V usage is TRBV11-2 and J usage is TRBJ2-5; perhaps TRBD1 as D (5 bases). The V gene lost 4 bases and the J gene lost 0 bases, with 18 bases spanning the gap. Germline CDR1 is SGHAT and CDR2 is FQNNGV. The CDR3 is 17 amino acids. The CDR3 sequence is CASSSPILDRYQETQYF. In nucleotides, the CDR3 is TGTGCCAGCAGCTCACCCATCTTAGACAGATACCAAGAGACCCAGTACTTC.

The rearrangement uses TRBV27 and TRBJ1-6, with a possible D match to TRBD1 (6 bases). This CDR3 region has 18 residues. Trimming removed 1 base from V and 6 bases from J, with 19 bases in between. Germline CDR1 MNHEY, CDR2 SMNVEV (reference sequence). The chain's CDR3 is CASSLWPYAGASNSPLHF. Here the CDR3 DNA reads TGTGCCAGCAGTTTATGGCCGTACGCGGGGGCGAGTAATTCACCCCTCCACTTT.

The chain uses TRBV11-2 and TRBJ2-5, with D tentatively TRBD2 (5 bases). V was cut by 1 base and J by 3 bases, with 9 bases left in between. Germline CDR1 and CDR2: SGHAT and FQNNGV. This CDR3 is 14 amino acids long. This CDR3 is CASSLAVGEETQYF. CDR3 sequence (DNA): TGTGCCAGCAGCTTAGCGGTGGGAGAAGAGACCCAGTACTTC.

There are a few counts of this clonotype. This chain uses TRBV25-1 with TRBJ2-2; no clear D gene. V shed 1 base and J shed 0 bases, with 3 bases lying between them. Germline values: CDR1 MGHDK, CDR2 SYGVNS. The CDR3 sequence is 14 residues long. CDR3: CASSESANTGELFF. Written as DNA, the CDR3 is TGTGCCAGCAGTGAATCTGCGAACACCGGGGAGCTGTTTTTT.